Reported below is one T cell receptor (beta chain). The antigen remains undetermined. These data belong to a study of cytomegalovirus exposure and HLA in healthy donors. This PCR relied on a set of 60 Vbeta primers and 13 Jbeta primers. In the authors' methods: Roughly 10 million shared chains were among approximately 87 million unique TCR beta chains counted in a later analysis. This table comes from immunoSEQ multiplex PCR, and its TCRdb copy is limited to in-frame clones, with some not included. That table gives V, J and clone size, and the DNA gave D and trimming. The data show 99,000 or so clones, about 83% seen once. Study findings and constraints: Listed as cytomegalovirus-associated were over 150 TCR beta chains. A likely sequencing artifact accounted for one observed cluster of highly shared sequence variants.

Germline V gene lookup returns CDR1 SGHAT and CDR2 FQNNGV. There are 16 residues in the CDR3. Losses at the gene ends were 7 bases for V and 0 bases for J; bases not matched to a gene: 9. Healthy bone marrow donors formed the donor group. This chain joins TRBV11-2 and TRBJ1-3; 7 bases match TRBD1. The TCR sequence derives from a female donor in good health and CMV-seropositive. The source material was PBMCs. The CDR3 bases are TGTGCCAGCAACCCAGGGACAGCTCTCTCTGGAAACACCATATATTTT. It translates to CASNPGTALSGNTIYF. The full variable domain, rest sourced from reference TRBV11-2 and TRBJ1-3, is EAGVAQSPRYKIIEKRQSVAFWCNPISGHATLYWYQQILGQGPKLLIQFQNNGVVDDSQLPKDRFSAERLKGVDSTLKIQPAKLEDSAVYLCASNPGTALSGNTIYFGEGSWLTVV.